This T cell receptor beta chain emerged from a study of blood T cell repertoires in COVID-19 (TCRdb year 2020). Notes on the research overall: Samples covering the acute and convalescent phases of COVID-19 were provided by collaborators in the United States, Italy and Spain. Sample metadata almost always included a de-identified subject ID, COVID-19 status, age in years and sex. Subjects who had been exposed to COVID-19, were actively infected with it, or had recovered from it provided the deeply sampled blood TCRbeta repertoires that made up the dataset. The prospective study material was composed of cDNA or gDNA derived from T cells, B-cell-depleted T cells, or PBMCs. A freely available public database, intended as a resource for researchers studying the immune response to SARS-CoV-2, is where the repertoires were released. The samples were drawn from the first 160 participants of the ongoing ImmuneRACE study and from 1,254 subjects provided by 6 global collaborators. Where available, HLA class I and class II types were obtained from metadata supplied by the sample provider rather than from assay-based typing.

Between the V and J ends, shortened by 1 base and 4 bases respectively, the junction contains 9 bases. Its CDR3 holds 13 amino acids, cysteine through phenylalanine. Kept here is only the CDR3 DNA, which spans 39 bases and is read in frame from base 1. CDR1 and CDR2 were assigned from the germline V gene (reference sequence) as GTSNPN and SVGIG. TCRbeta CDR3 regions were amplified from genomic DNA by means of the immunoSEQ Assay, a bias-controlled multiplex PCR. The original pipeline was this. Nucleated cell counts per sample were estimated from amplification of reference gene primers within the assay. To quantify the absolute abundance of each unique TCRbeta CDR3 rearrangement, sequence reads were collapsed and filtered. Productive Simpson clonality was computed per sample as the square root of Simpson's diversity index over productive rearrangements. Entries here come from immuneACCESS through TCRdb and include only in-frame sequences with V and J called. Some clones fail to appear in such tables; in the studies checked, an unresolved V gene covers under half of the shortfall, and the cause of the remainder is unknown. V, J and clone size reflect that table, while D and trimming were determined from the DNA. This sample holds some 300,000 clones; roughly nine tenths were observed only once. The ten largest clones represent less than 3% of the sample.

Results and caveats for the whole study, not just this receptor: Clinical and demographic metadata were provided uncurated, with the amount varying by source and participant.

This clone was observed a few times. Its antigen remains unidentified. No base quality values were provided; no much bigger clone lies one nucleotide off. Participants in the prospective study were aged roughly 18 to 100 years, lived in more than 20 United States geographic areas, and enrolled through a virtual design. In the prospective study, participants were assigned to cohorts based on the clinical history participants reported in a screening survey and a study questionnaire. Exposed participants had been in contact, within 2 weeks of entering the study, with a person who had a PCR-confirmed or clinician-diagnosed case of COVID-19. In the prospective study, mobile phlebotomists collected whole blood, serum and a nasopharyngeal or oropharyngeal swab from each participant. Additional blood draws and questionnaires over a 2-month period could optionally be provided by prospective study participants. Blood samples from the prospective study were shipped frozen or at room temperature prior to DNA extraction.

The chain is assembled from TRBV30 and TRBJ2-3, and the D gene may be TRBD2, 5 bases matching. This clonotype was obtained from a woman aged 45-65 years who had been exposed to COVID-19. Sequencing input: PBMCs or T cells enriched from blood (not recorded which). The CDR3 region reads CAWSEGVSDTQYF. The nucleotides read TGTGCCTGGAGTGAGGGAGTTTCAGATACGCAGTATTTT. Full variable domain (CDR3 extended with the reference TRBV30 and TRBJ2-3 proteins): SQTIHQWPATLVQPVGSPLSLECTVEGTSNPNLYWYRQAAGRGLQLLFYSVGIGQISSEVPQNLSASRPQDRQFILSSKKLLLSDSGFYLCAWSEGVSDTQYFGPGTRLTVL.